The clone carrying this T cell receptor (beta chain) appeared a few times. What it recognizes is unknown. The CDR3 consists of 13 residues. Germline values: CDR1 SQVTM, CDR2 ANQGSEA. The junction had 4 bases not matched to a gene; V was cut back by 4 bases and J by 5 bases. This sample stems from a study of CD8+ T cells in alopecia areata. Background on the study: Each of the treated patients was given oral tofacitinib, 5 to 10 mg twice daily, for moderate-to-severe alopecia areata. Findings and limits, study-wide: Clonality exceeded that of normal scalp in lesional scalp, most notably in alopecia totalis/universalis. The study also sequences resident alphabeta T cells of normal skin in scalp samples.

In each case, RNA was isolated and then reverse transcribed into cDNA as the sequencing template. Sequenced by immunoSEQ multiplex PCR; TCRdb stores in-frame clones only, minus some. The sample has roughly 120,000 clones; under 40% are singletons. Sequencing was carried out using CD4+ T cells sorted from blood. This clonotype was obtained from a human donor with alopecia areata. The chain employs TRBV29-1 and TRBJ2-7, with 11 bases matching TRBD1. The CDR3 spells CSVVRDRGDEQYF. CDR3 DNA sequence: TGCAGCGTTGTCCGGGACAGGGGGGACGAGCAGTACTTC.